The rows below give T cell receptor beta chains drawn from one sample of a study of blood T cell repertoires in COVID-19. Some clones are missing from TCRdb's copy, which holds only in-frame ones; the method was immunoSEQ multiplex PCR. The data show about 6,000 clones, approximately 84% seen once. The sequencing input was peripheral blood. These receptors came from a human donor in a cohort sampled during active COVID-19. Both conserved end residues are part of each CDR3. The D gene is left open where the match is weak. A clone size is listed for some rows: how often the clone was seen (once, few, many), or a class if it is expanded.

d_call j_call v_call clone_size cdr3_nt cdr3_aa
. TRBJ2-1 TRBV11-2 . TGTGCCAGCAGCCTGATCAGCAATGAGCAGTTCTTC CASSLISNEQFF
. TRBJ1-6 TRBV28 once TGTGCCAGCAGTTTAGGCGGTGGGAGGAACTCCTATAATTCACCCCTCCACTTT CASSLGGGRNSYNSPLHF
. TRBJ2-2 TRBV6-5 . TGTGCCAGCAGTTACTCCCATACAGGGACCGGGGAGCTGTTTTTT CASSYSHTGTGELFF
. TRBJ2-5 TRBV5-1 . TGCGCCAGCAGCTTGGGCCAGGGGGAGACCCAGTACTTC CASSLGQGETQYF
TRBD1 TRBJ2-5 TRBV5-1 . TGCGCCAGCAGCCTTTACGGGACAGGGGTAGGGGAGACCCAGTACTTC CASSLYGTGVGETQYF
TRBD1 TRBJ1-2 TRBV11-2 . TGTGCCAGCAGCACACTCTCGACAGGGGGGAACTATGGCTACACCTTC CASSTLSTGGNYGYTF
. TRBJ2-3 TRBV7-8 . TGTGCCAGCAGCCCAGGACAGAGCACAGATACGCAGTATTTT CASSPGQSTDTQYF
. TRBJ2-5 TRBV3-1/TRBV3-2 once TGTGCCAGCAGCTTAAGCCTGGTGCGGAGGGAGACCCAGTACTTC CASSLSLVRRETQYF
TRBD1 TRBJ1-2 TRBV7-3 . TGTGCCAGCAGCTCCCCGGACAGGCCCGGGGGCTACACCTTC CASSSPDRPGGYTF
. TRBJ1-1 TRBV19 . TGTGCCAGTATTAACTCAGGGTGGAGTGGAGAGAACACTGAAGCTTTCTTT CASINSGWSGENTEAFF
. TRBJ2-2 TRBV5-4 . TGTGCCAGCAAGTACTGGAACACCGGGGAGCTGTTTTTT CASKYWNTGELFF
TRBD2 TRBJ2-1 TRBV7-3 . TGTGCCAGCAGCTTAATGGGTCAACTAGCGGGAGGGCGAGATGAGCAGTTCTTC CASSLMGQLAGGRDEQFF
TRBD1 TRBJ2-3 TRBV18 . TGTGCCAGCTCCCCCGGACAGGTTCCAGATACGCAGTATTTT CASSPGQVPDTQYF
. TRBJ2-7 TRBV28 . TGTGCCAGTACCTCGGGGGTAAGGTGGGGAGGGCAGTACTTC CASTSGVRWGGQYF
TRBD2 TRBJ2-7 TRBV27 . TGTGCCAGCAGAGTAGGGGAGGGCTACGAGCAGTACTTC CASRVGEGYEQYF
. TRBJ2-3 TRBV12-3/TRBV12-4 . TGTGCCAGCAGCATAACAGGGAGAAGGCAGTATTTT CASSITGRRQYF
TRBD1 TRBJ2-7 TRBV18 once TGTGCCAGCTCTCCACAGAGGGACAGGGGGGCTCACGAGCAGTACTTC CASSPQRDRGAHEQYF
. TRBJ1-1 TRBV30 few TGTGCCTGGAGGCCCAGGAACACTGAAGCTTTCTTT CAWRPRNTEAFF
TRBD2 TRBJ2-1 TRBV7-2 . TGTGCCAGCAGTTCTACTAGCGGGTATTACAATGAGCAGTTCTTC CASSSTSGYYNEQFF
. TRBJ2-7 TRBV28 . TGTGCCAGCAGTTTTGGGCTTCTTTCCGACGAGCAGTACTTC CASSFGLLSDEQYF
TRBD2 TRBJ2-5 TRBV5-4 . TGTGCCAGCAGCTTGATTCAGGGAGGGGAGACCCAGTACTTC CASSLIQGGETQYF
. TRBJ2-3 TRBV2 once TGTGCCAGCAGTGGCTATGGGGCGAGGCAGTATTTT CASSGYGARQYF
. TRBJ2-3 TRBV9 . TGTGCCAGCAGCTTTAGACAGACAGATACGCAGTATTTT CASSFRQTDTQYF
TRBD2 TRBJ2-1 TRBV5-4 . TGTGCCAGCAGCCCGGGGCTAGCGGTTTACAATGAGCAGTTCTTC CASSPGLAVYNEQFF
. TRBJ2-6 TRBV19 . TGTGCCAGTAGTGCCAAGACTAGTTTTGGGGCCAACGTCCTGACTTTC CASSAKTSFGANVLTF
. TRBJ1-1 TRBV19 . TGTGCCAGTACCTCCTCTCGGCAGGGTGGTACTGAAGCTTTCTTT CASTSSRQGGTEAFF
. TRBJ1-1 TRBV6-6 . TGTGCCAGCAGCCCCAGCGAGAACACTGAAGCTTTCTTT CASSPSENTEAFF
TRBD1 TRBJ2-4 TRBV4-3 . TGCGCCAGCAGCCAAGAACAAGGGGGCTTGTCCAAAAACATTCAGTACTTC CASSQEQGGLSKNIQYF
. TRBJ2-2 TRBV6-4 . TGTGCCAGCAGTGAACAACCGAACACCGGGGAGCTGTTTTTT CASSEQPNTGELFF
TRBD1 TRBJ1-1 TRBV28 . TGTGCCAGCAGCCTCGGGACAGGGGTTGAAGCTTTCTTT CASSLGTGVEAFF
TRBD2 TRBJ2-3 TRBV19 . TGTGCCAGTAGTCCGGGAGGCCCAAGGCTCACAGATACGCAGTATTTT CASSPGGPRLTDTQYF
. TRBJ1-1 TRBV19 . TGTGCCATAGGACGGGGGAACACTGAAGCTTTCTTT CAIGRGNTEAFF
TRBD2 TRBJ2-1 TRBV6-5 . TGTGCCAGCAGCCCGGGACTAGCGGGAGGGAATGAGCAGTTCTTC CASSPGLAGGNEQFF
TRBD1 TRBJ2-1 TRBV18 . TGTGCCAGCTCACCAAACAGGGGGGAGCAGTTCTTC CASSPNRGEQFF